The source of this T cell receptor (beta chain) is a study of blood T cell repertoires in COVID-19. For the study at large: The analysed material was cDNA or gDNA that came from T cells, B-cell-depleted T cells, or PBMCs.

Each participant's cohort was designated according to participant-reported clinical history. The authors' processing: Reference gene primers were amplified, and this amplification served to estimate nucleated cell counts. Measured with immunoSEQ multiplex PCR; TCRdb has only the in-frame clones, and not every one. V and J calls plus clone size are reproduced from that table; the DNA served to infer D and trimming. In the table there are about 240,000 clones, around 88% of which are singletons. The sequence was obtained from a woman aged 25 to 39 who had recovered from COVID-19. Material for sequencing was PBMCs or T cells enriched from blood (not recorded which).

The CDR3 coding sequence is TGTGCCACCAGGCACAGTCAGGGGACTGAAGCTTTCTTT. Protein: CATRHSQGTEAFF. V and J are TRBV24-1 and TRBJ1-1; D might be TRBD1 (6 bases). Germline-derived CDR1 and CDR2 are KGHDR and SFDVKD. V gave up 7 bases and J gave up 5 bases, with 13 bases separating them. The CDR3 length is 13 residues.